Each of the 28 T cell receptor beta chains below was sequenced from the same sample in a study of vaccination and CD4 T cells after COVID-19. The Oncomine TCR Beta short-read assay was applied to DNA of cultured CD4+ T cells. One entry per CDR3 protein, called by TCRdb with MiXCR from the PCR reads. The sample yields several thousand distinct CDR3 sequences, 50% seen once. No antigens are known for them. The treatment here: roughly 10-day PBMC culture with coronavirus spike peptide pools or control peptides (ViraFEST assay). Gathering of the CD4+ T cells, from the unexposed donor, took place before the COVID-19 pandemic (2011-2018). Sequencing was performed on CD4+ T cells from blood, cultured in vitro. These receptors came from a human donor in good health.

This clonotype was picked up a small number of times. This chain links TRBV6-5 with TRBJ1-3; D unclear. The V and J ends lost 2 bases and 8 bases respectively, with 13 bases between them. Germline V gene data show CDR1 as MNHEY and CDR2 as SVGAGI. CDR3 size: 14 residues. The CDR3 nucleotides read TGTGCCAGCAGTTACACTGGGCCTAGGGACACCATATATTTT. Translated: CASSYTGPRDTIYF.

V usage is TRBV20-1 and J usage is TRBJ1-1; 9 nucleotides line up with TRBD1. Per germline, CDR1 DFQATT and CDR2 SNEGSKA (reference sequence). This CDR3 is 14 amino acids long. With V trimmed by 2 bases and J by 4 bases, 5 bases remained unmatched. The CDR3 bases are TGCAGTGCTAGACAGACAGGGGGGACCACTGAAGCTTTCTTT. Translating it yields CSARQTGGTTEAFF.

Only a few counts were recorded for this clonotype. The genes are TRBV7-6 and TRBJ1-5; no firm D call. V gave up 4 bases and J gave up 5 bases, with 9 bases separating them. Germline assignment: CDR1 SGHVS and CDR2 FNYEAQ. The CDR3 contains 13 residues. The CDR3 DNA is TGTGCCAGCAGCTATTCTAGTGATCAGCCCCAGCATTTT. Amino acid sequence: CASSYSSDQPQHF.

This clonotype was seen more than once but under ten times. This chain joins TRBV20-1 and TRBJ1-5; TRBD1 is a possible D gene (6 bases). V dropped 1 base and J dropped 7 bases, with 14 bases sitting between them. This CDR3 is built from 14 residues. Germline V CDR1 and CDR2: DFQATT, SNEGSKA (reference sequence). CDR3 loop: CSARGQASGQPQHF. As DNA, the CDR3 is TGCAGTGCTAGAGGACAGGCCTCAGGGCAGCCCCAGCATTTT.

The CDR3, as DNA: TGTGCCAGCAGTAAGAGGCCAGCCACTGAAGCTTTCTTT. Translated, it gives CASSKRPATEAFF. This chain joins TRBV27 and TRBJ1-1; D uncertain. Trimming stripped 5 bases from V and 4 bases from J, with 11 bases between. The CDR3 is 13 residues long. Germline CDR1 reads MNHEY; CDR2 reads SMNVEV (reference sequence).

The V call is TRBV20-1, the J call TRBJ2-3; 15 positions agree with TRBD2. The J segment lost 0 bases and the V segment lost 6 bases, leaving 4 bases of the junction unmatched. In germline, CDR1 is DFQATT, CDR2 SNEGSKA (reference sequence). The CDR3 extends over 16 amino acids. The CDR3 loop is CSADGTSGGSTDTQYF. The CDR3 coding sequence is TGCAGTGCAGACGGGACTAGCGGGGGGAGCACAGATACGCAGTATTTT.

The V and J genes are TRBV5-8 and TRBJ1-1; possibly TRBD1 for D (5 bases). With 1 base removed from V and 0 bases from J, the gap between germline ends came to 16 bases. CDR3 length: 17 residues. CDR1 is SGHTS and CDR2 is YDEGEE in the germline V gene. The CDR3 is CASSLRGDGTMNTEAFF. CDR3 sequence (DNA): TGTGCCAGCAGCTTGAGGGGCGACGGCACAATGAACACTGAAGCTTTCTTT.

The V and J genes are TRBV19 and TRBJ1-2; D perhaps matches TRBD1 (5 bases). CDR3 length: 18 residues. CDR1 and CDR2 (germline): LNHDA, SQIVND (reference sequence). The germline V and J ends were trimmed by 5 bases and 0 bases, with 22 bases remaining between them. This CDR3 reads CASSVLQVTPGANYGYTF. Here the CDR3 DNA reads TGTGCCAGTAGTGTCTTACAGGTCACGCCGGGCGCTAACTATGGCTACACCTTC.

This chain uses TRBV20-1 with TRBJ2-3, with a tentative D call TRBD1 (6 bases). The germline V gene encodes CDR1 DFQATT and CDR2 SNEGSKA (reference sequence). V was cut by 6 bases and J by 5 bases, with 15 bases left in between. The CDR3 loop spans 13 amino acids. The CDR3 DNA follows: TGCAGTGCAACCCGGACAGTTGAAGATACGCAGTATTTT. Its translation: CSATRTVEDTQYF.

This chain's CDR3 is CASSAGQGHQPQHF. The CDR3 DNA is TGTGCCAGCAGTGCGGGACAGGGACATCAGCCCCAGCATTTT. The V and J genes are TRBV27 and TRBJ1-5; 9 bases are a match to TRBD1. V lost 5 bases, J lost 5 bases, and 4 bases stayed unmatched. From germline, CDR1 is MNHEY and CDR2 SMNVEV (reference sequence). The CDR3 spans 14 residues.

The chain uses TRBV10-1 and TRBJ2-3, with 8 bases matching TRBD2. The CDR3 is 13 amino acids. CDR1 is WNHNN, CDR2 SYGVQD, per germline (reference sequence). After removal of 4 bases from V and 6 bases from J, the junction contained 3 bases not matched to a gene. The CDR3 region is CASSAGGSDTQYF. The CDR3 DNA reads TGCGCCAGCAGTGCGGGGGGGTCGGATACGCAGTATTTT.

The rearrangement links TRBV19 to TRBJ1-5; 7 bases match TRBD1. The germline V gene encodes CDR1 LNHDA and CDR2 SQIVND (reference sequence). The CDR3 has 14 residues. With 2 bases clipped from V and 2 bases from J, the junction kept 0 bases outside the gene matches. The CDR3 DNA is TGTGCCAGTAGTATAACAGGGGGCAATCAGCCCCAGCATTTT. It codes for CASSITGGNQPQHF.

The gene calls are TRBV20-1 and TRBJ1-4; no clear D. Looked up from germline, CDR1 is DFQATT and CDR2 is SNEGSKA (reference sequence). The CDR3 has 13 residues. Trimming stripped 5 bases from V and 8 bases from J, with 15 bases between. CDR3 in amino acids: CSAWEGDREKLFF. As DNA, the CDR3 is TGCAGTGCTTGGGAGGGTGATCGGGAAAAACTGTTTTTT.

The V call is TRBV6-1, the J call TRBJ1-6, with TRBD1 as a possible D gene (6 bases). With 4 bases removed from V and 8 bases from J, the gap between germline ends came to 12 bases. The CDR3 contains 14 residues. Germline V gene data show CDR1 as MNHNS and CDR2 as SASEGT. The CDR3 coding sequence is TGTGCCAGCAGTGGACAGGCCGGGTATTCACCCCTCCACTTT. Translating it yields CASSGQAGYSPLHF.

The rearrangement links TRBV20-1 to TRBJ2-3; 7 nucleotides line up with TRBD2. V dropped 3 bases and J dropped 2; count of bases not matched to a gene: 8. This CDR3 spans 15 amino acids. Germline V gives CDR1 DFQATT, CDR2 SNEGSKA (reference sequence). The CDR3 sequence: CSASWPGGNTDTQYF. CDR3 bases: TGCAGTGCTAGTTGGCCGGGGGGAAACACAGATACGCAGTATTTT.

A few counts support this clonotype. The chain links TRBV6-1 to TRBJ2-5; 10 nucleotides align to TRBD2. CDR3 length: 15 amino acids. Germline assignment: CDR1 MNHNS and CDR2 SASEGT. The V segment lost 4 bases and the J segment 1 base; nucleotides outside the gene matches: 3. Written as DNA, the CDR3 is TGTGCCAGCAGTGTAAGCGGGGGGGCCCAAGAGACCCAGTACTTC. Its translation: CASSVSGGAQETQYF.

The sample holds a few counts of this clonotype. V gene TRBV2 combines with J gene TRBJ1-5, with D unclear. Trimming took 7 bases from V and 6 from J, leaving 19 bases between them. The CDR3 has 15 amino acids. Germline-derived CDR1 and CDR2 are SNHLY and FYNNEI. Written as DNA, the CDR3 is TGTGCCAGCAAGCCCGGGCAGGCGGTTCGTCAGCCCCAGCATTTT. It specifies CASKPGQAVRQPQHF.

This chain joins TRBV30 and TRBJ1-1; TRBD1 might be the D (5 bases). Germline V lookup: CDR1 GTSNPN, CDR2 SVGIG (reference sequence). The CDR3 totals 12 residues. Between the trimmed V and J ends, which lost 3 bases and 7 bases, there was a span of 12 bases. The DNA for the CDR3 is TGTGCCTGGAGCTTACAGGCAGATGAAGCTTTCTTT. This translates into CAWSLQADEAFF.

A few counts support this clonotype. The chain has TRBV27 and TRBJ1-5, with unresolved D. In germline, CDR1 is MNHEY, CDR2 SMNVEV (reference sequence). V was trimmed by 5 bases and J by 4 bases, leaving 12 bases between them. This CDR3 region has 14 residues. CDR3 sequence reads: CASSPLDSNQPQHF. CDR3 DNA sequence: TGTGCCAGCAGTCCCCTAGACTCAAATCAGCCCCAGCATTTT.

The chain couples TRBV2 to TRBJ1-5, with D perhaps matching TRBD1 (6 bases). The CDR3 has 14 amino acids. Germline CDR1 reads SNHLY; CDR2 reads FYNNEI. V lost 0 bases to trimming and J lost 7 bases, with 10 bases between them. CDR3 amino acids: CASSEALRGQPQHF. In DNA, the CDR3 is TGTGCCAGCAGTGAAGCCCTGAGGGGGCAGCCCCAGCATTTT.

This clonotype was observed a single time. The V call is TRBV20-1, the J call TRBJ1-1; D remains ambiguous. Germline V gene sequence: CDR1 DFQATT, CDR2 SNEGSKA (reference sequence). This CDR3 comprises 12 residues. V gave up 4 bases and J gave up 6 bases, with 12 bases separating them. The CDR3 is CSATPNRPEAFF. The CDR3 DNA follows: TGCAGTGCTACCCCGAACCGCCCTGAAGCTTTCTTT.

The CDR3 coding sequence is TGTGCCAGCAGTGATAGCGTTGTGACAGGGGGCCATGGAGATACGCAGTATTTT. It encodes CASSDSVVTGGHGDTQYF. The chain carries TRBV6-1 and TRBJ2-3; 10 bases are a match to TRBD1. CDR1 and CDR2 from the germline V gene are MNHNS and SASEGT. The ends lost 3 bases at V and 5 bases at J; junction bases unmatched: 14. The CDR3 sequence is 18 residues long.

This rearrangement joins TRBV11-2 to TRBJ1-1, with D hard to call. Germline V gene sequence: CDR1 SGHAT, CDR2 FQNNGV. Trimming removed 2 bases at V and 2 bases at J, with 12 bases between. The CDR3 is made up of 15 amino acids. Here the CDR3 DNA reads TGTGCCAGCAGCTTACAGCGAACACGAAACACTGAAGCTTTCTTT. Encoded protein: CASSLQRTRNTEAFF. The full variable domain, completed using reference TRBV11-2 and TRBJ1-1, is EAGVAQSPRYKIIEKRQSVAFWCNPISGHATLYWYQQILGQGPKLLIQFQNNGVVDDSQLPKDRFSAERLKGVDSTLKIQPAKLEDSAVYLCASSLQRTRNTEAFFGQGTRLTVV.

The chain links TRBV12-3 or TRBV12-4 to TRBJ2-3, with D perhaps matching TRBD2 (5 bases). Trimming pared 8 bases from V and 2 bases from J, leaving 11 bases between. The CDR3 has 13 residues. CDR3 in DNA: TGTGCCAGCGGCCGAGGGTACACAGATACGCAGTATTTT. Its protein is CASGRGYTDTQYF.

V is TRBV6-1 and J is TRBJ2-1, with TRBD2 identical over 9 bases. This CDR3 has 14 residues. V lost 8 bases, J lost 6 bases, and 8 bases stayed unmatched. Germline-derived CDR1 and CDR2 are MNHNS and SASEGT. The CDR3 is CASSMGLATNEQFF. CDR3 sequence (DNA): TGTGCCAGCTCCATGGGACTAGCCACCAATGAGCAGTTCTTC.

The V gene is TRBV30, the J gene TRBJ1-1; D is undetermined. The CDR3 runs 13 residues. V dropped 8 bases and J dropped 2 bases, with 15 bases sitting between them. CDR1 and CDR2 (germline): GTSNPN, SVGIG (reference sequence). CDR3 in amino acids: CAMLGPANTEAFF. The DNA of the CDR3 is TGTGCCATGCTGGGCCCGGCCAACACTGAAGCTTTCTTT. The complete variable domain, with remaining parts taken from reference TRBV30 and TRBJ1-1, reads SQTIHQWPATLVQPVGSPLSLECTVEGTSNPNLYWYRQAAGRGLQLLFYSVGIGQISSEVPQNLSASRPQDRQFILSSKKLLLSDSGFYLCAMLGPANTEAFFGQGTRLTVV.

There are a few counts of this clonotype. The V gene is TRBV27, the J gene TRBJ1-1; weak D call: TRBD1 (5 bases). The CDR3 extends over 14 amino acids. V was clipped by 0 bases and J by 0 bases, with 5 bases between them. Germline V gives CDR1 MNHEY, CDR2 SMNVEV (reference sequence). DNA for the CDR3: TGTGCCAGCAGTTTATCGACAGTGAACACTGAAGCTTTCTTT. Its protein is CASSLSTVNTEAFF.

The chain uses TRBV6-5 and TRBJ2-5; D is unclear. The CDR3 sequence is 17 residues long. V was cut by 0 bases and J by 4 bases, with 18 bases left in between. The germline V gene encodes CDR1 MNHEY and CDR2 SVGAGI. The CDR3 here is CASSYSRLDSGTETQYF. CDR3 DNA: TGTGCCAGCAGTTACTCGAGGTTAGACTCGGGCACAGAGACCCAGTACTTC.